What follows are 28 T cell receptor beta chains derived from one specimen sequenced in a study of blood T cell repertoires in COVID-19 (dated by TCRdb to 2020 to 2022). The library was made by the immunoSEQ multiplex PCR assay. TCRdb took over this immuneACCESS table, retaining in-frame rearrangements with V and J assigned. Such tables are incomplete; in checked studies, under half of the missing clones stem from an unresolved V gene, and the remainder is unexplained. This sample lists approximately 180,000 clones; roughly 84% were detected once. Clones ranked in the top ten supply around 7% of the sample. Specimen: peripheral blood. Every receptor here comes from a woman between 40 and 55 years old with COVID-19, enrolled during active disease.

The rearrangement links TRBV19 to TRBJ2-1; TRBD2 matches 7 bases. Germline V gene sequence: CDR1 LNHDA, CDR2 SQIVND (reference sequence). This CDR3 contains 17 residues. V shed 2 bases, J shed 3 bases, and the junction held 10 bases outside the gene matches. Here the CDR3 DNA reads TGTGCCAGTAGTATACCCCCTCCAGCGGGGATCTACAATGAGCAGTTCTTC. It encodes CASSIPPPAGIYNEQFF.

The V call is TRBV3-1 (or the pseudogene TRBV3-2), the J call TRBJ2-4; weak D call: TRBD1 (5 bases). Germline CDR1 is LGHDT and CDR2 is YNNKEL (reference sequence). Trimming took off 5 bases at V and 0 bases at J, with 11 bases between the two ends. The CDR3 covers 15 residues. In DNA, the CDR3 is TGTGCCAGCAGCTTCAGGGCCCTAGCCAAAAACATTCAGTACTTC. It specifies CASSFRALAKNIQYF.

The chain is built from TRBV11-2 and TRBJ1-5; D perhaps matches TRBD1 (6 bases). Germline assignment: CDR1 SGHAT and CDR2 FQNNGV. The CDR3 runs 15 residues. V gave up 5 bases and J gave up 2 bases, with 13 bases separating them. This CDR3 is CASSPRGFGNQPQHF. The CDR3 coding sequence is TGTGCCAGCAGCCCGAGGGGGTTTGGCAATCAGCCCCAGCATTTT. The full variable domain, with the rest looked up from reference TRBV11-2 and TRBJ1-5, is EAGVAQSPRYKIIEKRQSVAFWCNPISGHATLYWYQQILGQGPKLLIQFQNNGVVDDSQLPKDRFSAERLKGVDSTLKIQPAKLEDSAVYLCASSPRGFGNQPQHFGDGTRLSIL.

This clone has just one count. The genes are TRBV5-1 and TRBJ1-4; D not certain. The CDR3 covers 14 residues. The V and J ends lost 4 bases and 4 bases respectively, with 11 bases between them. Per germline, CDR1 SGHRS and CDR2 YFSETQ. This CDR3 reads CASSPWRYNEKLFF. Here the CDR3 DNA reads TGCGCCAGCAGCCCATGGAGATATAATGAAAAACTGTTTTTT.

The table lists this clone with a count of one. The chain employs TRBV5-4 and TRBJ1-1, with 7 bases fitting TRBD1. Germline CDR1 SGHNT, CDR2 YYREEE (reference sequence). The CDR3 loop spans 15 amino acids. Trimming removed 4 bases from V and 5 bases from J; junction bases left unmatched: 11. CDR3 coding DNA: TGTGCCAGCAGCCCGGCAGGGGGACTCAAAACTGAAGCTTTCTTT. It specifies CASSPAGGLKTEAFF.

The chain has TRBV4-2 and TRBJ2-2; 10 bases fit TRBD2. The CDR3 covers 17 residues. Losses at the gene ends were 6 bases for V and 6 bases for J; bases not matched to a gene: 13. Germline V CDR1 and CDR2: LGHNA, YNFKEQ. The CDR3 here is CASSGVEAGGPPGELFF. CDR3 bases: TGTGCCAGCAGTGGGGTGGAAGCGGGAGGGCCCCCCGGGGAGCTGTTTTTT.

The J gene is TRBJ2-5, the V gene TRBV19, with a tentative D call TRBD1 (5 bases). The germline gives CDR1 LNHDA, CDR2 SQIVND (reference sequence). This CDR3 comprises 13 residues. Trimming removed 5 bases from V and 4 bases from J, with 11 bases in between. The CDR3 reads CASSGQGRETQYF. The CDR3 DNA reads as TGTGCCAGTAGTGGTCAGGGCAGAGAGACCCAGTACTTC.

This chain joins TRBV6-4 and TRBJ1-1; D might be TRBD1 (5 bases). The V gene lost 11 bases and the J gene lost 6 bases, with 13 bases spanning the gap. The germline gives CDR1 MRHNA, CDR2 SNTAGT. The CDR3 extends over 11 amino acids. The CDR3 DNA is TGTGCCTCTATGCGGGGGGCTGAAGCTTTCTTT. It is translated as CASMRGAEAFF.

The CDR3 reads CASSLGAGEGYTF. CDR3 DNA sequence: TGTGCCAGCAGCCTGGGGGCAGGGGAGGGCTACACCTTC. The chain joins TRBV3-1 (or the pseudogene TRBV3-2) to TRBJ1-2; D may be TRBD1 (6 bases). Germline values: CDR1 LGHDT, CDR2 YNNKEL (reference sequence). Between the trimmed V and J ends, which lost 4 bases and 8 bases, there was a span of 14 bases. The CDR3 length is 13 residues.

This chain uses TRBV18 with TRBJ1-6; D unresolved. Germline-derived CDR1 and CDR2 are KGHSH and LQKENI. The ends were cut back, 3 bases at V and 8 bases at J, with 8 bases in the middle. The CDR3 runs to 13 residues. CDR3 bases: TGTGCCAGCTCACCTAAGGCGGATTCACCCCTCCACTTT. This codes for CASSPKADSPLHF.

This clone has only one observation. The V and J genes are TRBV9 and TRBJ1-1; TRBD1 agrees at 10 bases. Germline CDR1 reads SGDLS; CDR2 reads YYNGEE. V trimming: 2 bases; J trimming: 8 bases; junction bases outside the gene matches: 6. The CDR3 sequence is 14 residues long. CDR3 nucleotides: TGTGCCAGCAGCGTGGTATCGACAGGGGGCGAAGCTTTCTTT. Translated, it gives CASSVVSTGGEAFF.

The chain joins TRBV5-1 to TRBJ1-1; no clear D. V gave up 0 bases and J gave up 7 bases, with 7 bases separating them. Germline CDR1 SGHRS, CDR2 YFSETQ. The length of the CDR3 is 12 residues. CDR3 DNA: TGCGCCAGCAGCTTGGCGGGGAGTGAAGCTTTCTTT. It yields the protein CASSLAGSEAFF.

CDR3 sequence (DNA): TGTGCCAGCAGCTTAGCTCGCGGGGGGGCTAACGGGGAGCTGTTTTTT. Protein: CASSLARGGANGELFF. This sequence joins TRBV7-2 and TRBJ2-2, with 9 bases aligning to TRBD2. Germline lookup yields CDR1 SGHTA and CDR2 FQGNSA. The junction had 6 bases not matched to a gene; V was cut back by 0 bases and J by 7 bases. The CDR3 is 16 residues long.

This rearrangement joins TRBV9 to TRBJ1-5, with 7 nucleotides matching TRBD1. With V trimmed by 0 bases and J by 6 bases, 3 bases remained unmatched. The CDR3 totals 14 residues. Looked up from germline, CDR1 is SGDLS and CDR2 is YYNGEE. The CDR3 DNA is TGTGCCAGCAGCGTAGCAGGGGGAGGTCAGCCCCAGCATTTT. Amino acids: CASSVAGGGQPQHF.

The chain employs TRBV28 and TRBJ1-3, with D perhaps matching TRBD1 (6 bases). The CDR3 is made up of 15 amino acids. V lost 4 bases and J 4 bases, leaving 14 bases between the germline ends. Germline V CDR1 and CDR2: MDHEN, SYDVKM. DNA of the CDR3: TGTGCCAGCAGTTCAGCAGGGGCGCCGGGAAACACCATATATTTT. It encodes CASSSAGAPGNTIYF. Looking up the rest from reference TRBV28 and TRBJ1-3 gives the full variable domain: DVKVTQSSRYLVKRTGEKVFLECVQDMDHENMFWYRQDPGLGLRLIYFSYDVKMKEKGDIPEGYSVSREKKERFSLILESASTNQTSMYLCASSSAGAPGNTIYFGEGSWLTVV.

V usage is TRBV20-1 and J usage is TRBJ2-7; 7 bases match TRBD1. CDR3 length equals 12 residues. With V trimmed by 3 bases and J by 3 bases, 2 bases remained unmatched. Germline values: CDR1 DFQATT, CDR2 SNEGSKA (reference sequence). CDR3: CSASSGGYEQYF. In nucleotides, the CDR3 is TGCAGTGCTAGTTCAGGGGGCTACGAGCAGTACTTC.

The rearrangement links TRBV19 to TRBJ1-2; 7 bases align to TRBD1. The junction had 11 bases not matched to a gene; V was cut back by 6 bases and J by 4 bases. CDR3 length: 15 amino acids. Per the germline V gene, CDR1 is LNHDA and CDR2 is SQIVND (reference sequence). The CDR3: CASRARTTGSYGYTF. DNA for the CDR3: TGTGCCAGTAGGGCCCGAACGACAGGGAGCTATGGCTACACCTTC. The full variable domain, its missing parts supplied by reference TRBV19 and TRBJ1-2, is DGGITQSPKYLFRKEGQNVTLSCEQNLNHDAMYWYRQDPGQGLRLIYYSQIVNDFQKGDIAEGYSVSREKKESFPLTVTSAQKNPTAFYLCASRARTTGSYGYTFGSGTRLTVV.

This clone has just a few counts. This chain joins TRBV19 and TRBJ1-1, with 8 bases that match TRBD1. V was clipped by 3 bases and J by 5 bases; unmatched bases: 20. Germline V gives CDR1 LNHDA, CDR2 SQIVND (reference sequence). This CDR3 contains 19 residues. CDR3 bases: TGTGCCAGTAGTATCGCCGTGACAGGGGTCCTGAAAAGAGGGACTGAAGCTTTCTTT. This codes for CASSIAVTGVLKRGTEAFF.

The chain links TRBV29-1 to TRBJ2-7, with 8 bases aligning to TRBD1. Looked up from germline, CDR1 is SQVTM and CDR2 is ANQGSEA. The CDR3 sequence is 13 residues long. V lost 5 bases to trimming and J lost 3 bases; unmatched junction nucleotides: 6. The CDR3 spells CSVRGDRLYEQYF. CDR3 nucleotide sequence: TGCAGCGTTAGGGGGGACAGGCTCTACGAGCAGTACTTC.

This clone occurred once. The CDR3 spells CSAREDRPIFF. The CDR3 region has the DNA TGCAGTGCTCGCGAAGACAGGCCGATCTTCTTC. The chain recombines TRBV20-1 with TRBJ2-1; perhaps TRBD1 as D (6 bases). This CDR3 is 11 amino acids long. Germline values: CDR1 DFQATT, CDR2 SNEGSKA (reference sequence). Deletions cut 5 bases from V and 16 bases from J, with 18 bases between.

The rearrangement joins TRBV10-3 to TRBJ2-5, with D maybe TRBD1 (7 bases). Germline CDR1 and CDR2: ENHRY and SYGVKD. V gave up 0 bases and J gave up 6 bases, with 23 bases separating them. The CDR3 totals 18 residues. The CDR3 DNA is TGTGCCATCAGTGAGTCGGAGGCAGGGGGGCAAGTGAGGAAGACCCAGTACTTC. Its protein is CAISESEAGGQVRKTQYF.

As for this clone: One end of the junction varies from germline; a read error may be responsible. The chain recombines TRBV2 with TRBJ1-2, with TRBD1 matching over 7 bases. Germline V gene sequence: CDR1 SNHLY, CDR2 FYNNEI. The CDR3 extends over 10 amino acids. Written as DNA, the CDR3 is TGTGCCAGCAGTATAGGACAGGCGGCCTTC. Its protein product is CASSIGQAAF. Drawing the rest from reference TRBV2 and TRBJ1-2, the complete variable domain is EPEVTQTPSHQVTQMGQEVILRCVPISNHLYFYWYRQILGQKVEFLVSFYNNEISEKSEIFDDQFSVERPDGSNFTLKIRSTKLEDSAMYFCASSIGQAAFGSGTRLTVV.

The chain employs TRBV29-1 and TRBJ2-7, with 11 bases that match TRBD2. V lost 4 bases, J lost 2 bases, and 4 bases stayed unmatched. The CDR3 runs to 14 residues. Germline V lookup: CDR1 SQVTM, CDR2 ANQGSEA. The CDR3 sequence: CSVAVSGRAYEQYF. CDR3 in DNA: TGCAGCGTTGCGGTTAGCGGGAGGGCCTACGAGCAGTACTTC.

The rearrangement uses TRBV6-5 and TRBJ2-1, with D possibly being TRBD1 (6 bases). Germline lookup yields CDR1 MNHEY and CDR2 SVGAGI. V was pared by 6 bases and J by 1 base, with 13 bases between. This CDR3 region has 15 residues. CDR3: CASSPQGWSYNEQFF. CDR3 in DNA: TGTGCCAGCAGCCCACAGGGCTGGTCCTACAATGAGCAGTTCTTC.

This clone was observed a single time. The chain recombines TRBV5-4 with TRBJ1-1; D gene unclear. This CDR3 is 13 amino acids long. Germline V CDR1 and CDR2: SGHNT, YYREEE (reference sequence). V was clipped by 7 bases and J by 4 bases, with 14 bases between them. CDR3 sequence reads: CASSPWAGTEAFF. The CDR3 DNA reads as TGTGCCAGCTCCCCCTGGGCGGGCACTGAAGCTTTCTTT.

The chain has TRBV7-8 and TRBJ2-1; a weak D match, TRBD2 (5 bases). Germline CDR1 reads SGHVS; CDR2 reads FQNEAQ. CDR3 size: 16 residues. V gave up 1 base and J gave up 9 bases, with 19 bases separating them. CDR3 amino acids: CASSLVTVGSAGEQFF. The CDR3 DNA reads TGTGCCAGCAGCTTAGTAACGGTGGGTAGCGCTGGTGAGCAGTTCTTC.

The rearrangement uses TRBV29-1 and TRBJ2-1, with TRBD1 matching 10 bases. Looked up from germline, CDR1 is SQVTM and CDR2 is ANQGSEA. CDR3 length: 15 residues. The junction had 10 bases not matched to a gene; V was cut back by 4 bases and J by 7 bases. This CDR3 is CSVGLGTGVVNEQFF. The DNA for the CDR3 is TGCAGCGTTGGGCTCGGGACAGGGGTTGTGAATGAGCAGTTCTTC.

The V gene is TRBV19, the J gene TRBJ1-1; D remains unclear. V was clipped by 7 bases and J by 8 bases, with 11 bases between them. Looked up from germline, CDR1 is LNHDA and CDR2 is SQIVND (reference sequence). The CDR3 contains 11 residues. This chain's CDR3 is CASTLVAEAFF. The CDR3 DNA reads TGTGCCAGTACCCTAGTGGCCGAAGCTTTCTTT.